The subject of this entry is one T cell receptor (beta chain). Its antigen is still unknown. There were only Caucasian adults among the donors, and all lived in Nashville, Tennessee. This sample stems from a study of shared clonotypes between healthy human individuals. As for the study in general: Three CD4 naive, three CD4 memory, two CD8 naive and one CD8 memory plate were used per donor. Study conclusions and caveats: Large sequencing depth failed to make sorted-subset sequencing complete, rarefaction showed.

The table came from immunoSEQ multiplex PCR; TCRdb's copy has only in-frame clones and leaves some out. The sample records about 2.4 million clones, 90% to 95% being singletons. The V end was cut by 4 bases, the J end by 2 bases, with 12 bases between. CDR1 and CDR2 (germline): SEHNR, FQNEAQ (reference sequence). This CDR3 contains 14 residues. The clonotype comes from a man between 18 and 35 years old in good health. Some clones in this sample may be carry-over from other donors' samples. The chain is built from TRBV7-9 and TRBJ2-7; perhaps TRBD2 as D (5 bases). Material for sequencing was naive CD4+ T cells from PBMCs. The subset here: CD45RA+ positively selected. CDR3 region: CASSSPRDTYEQYF. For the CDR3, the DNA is TGTGCCAGCAGCTCCCCCCGGGATACCTACGAGCAGTACTTC.